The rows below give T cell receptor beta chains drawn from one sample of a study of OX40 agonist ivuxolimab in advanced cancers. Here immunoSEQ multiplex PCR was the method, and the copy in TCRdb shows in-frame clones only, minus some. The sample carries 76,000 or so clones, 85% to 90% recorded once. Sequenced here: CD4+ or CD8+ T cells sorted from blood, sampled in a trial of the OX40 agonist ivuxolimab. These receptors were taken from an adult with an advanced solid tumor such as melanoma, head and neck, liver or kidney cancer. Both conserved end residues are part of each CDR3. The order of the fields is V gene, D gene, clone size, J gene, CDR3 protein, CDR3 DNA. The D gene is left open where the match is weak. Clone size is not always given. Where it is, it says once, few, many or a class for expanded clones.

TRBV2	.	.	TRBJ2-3	CASSDGRLSTDTQYF	TGTGCCAGCAGTGATGGCAGACTAAGCACAGATACGCAGTATTTT
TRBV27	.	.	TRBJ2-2	CASSLVGGELFF	TGTGCCAGCAGTTTAGTCGGCGGGGAGCTGTTTTTT
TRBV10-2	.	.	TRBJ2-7	CASSESGEQYF	TGCGCCAGCAGTGAGTCGGGGGAGCAGTACTTC
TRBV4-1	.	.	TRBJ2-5	CASSQDGARRIETQYF	TGCGCCAGCAGCCAAGATGGTGCCCGACGAATAGAGACCCAGTACTTC
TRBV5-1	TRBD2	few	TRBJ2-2	CASSLELAGGPGTGELFF	TGCGCCAGCAGCTTGGAACTAGCGGGAGGGCCTGGCACCGGGGAGCTGTTTTTT
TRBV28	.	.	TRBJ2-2	CASSLVSGKTGELFF	TGTGCCAGCAGTTTGGTCAGCGGCAAAACCGGGGAGCTGTTTTTT
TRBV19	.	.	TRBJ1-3	CASSDWLSGNTIYF	TGTGCCAGTAGCGACTGGCTATCTGGAAACACCATATATTTT
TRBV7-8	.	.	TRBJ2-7	CASNLGVEYEQYF	TGTGCCAGCAACTTAGGGGTAGAATACGAGCAGTACTTC
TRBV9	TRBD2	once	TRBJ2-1	CASSPGLASYNEQFF	TGTGCCAGCAGCCCGGGACTAGCCTCCTACAATGAGCAGTTCTTC
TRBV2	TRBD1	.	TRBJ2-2	CASRAGQGQGTGELFF	TGTGCCAGCAGAGCGGGACAGGGGCAGGGGACCGGGGAGCTGTTTTTT
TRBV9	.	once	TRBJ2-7	CASSVQMATPEQYF	TGTGCCAGCAGCGTTCAAATGGCGACTCCCGAGCAGTACTTC
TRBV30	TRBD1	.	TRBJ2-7	CAWSLDRGLYEQYF	TGTGCCTGGAGTCTGGACAGGGGGCTCTACGAGCAGTACTTC
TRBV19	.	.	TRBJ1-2	CASSNVFTGMPVYGYTF	TGTGCCAGTAGTAATGTCTTTACAGGGATGCCTGTCTATGGCTACACCTTC
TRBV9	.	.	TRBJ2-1	CASSFWGNEQFF	TGTGCCAGCAGTTTTTGGGGTAATGAGCAGTTCTTC
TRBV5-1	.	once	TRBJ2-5	CASSLVPNQGKKETQYF	TGCGCCAGCAGCTTGGTTCCCAACCAGGGGAAGAAAGAGACCCAGTACTTC
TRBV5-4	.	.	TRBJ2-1	CASSLDVGVSSYNEQFF	TGTGCCAGCAGCTTGGATGTTGGGGTTAGCTCCTACAATGAGCAGTTCTTC